The source of this TCR beta chain is a study of blood T cell repertoires in COVID-19 (TCRdb year 2020). Broadly, across the study: Samples from collaborators originated in the United States, Italy and Spain and spanned both the acute and convalescent phases of COVID-19. The material from the prospective study consisted of cDNA or gDNA derived from T cells, B-cell-depleted T cells, or PBMCs. The repertoires were released in a freely available public database meant as a resource for research on the immune response to SARS-CoV-2. Samples were obtained from the ongoing ImmuneRACE study (first 160 participants) and from about 1,300 subjects provided by 6 global collaborators. Where available, HLA class I and class II types were obtained from metadata supplied by the sample provider rather than from assay-based typing. Subjects who had been exposed to COVID-19, were actively infected with it, or had recovered from it provided the deeply sampled blood TCRbeta repertoires that made up the dataset. Nearly every sample came with metadata listing a de-identified subject ID, COVID-19 status, age in years and sex. Results and caveats for the whole study, not just this receptor: The amount of clinical and demographic metadata varied by source and participant and was provided uncurated.

CDR1 SGHRS and CDR2 YFSETQ are derived from the germline V gene. From cysteine to phenylalanine, the CDR3 is 14 amino acids long. Only the CDR3 portion is preserved as DNA: 42 bases, with reading frame beginning at the first base. The junction shows trimming of 4 bases on V and 0 bases on J, plus 11 bases between the germline ends. Turning to this clone: What this receptor recognizes is not known. The sample holds no much larger clone one base away, and base qualities are not on file.

In the prospective study, participants were roughly 18 to 95 years old, resided in approximately 22 geographic areas of the United States, and were enrolled through a virtual design. Cohort assignment in the prospective study relied on participant-reported clinical history from a screening survey and a study questionnaire. Recovered participants in ImmuneRACE Cohort 3 were defined as having two consecutive negative NP/OP PCR tests, clearance from a healthcare professional, or resolution of symptoms. Mobile phlebotomists in the prospective study collected whole blood, serum and a nasopharyngeal or oropharyngeal swab from every participant. Prospective study participants could optionally give additional blood draws and questionnaires over a roughly 2-month period. Before DNA extraction, prospective study blood samples were shipped either frozen or at room temperature. The immunoSEQ Assay, a bias-controlled multiplex PCR, was used to amplify TCRbeta CDR3 regions from genomic DNA. In the authors' own workflow: Within the assay, amplification of reference gene primers was used to estimate how many nucleated cells each sample contained. Sequence reads were collapsed and filtered to measure the absolute abundance of every unique TCRbeta CDR3 rearrangement. Productive Simpson clonality was computed per sample as the square root of Simpson's diversity index over productive rearrangements. TCRdb retrieved this table from immuneACCESS and kept in-frame rearrangements only. Not all clones are present; in checked studies, unresolved V genes account for under half, and no reason is known for the remainder. The V and J calls and clone size come from that table; D and trimming were worked out from the DNA. The sample records fewer than 500,000 clones, 85% to 90% of which are singletons. Of the sample, around 1.1% falls within the top ten clones.

The chain is encoded by TRBV5-1 joined to TRBJ2-7; matching of 6 bases hints at TRBD1 as the D gene. Sequenced: PBMCs or T cells enriched from blood (not recorded which). The sequence derives from a man aged 25 to 45 who had recovered from COVID-19. Here the CDR3 is given as CASSSGQSSYEQYF. Here is the DNA: TGCGCCAGCAGCAGTGGACAGAGCTCCTACGAGCAGTACTTC.